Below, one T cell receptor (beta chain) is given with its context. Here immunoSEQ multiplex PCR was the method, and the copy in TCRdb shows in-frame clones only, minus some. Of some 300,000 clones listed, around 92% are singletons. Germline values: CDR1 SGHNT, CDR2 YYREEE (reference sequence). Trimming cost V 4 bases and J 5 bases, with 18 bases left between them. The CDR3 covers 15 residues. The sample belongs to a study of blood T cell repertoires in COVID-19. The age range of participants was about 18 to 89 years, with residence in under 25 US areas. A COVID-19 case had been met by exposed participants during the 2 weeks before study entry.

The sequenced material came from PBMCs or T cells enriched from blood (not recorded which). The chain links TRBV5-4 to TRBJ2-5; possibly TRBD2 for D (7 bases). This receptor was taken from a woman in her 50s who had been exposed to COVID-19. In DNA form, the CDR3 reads TGTGCCAGCAGCCACGAGGGGGGGCTGGGGGAGACCCAGTACTTC. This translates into CASSHEGGLGETQYF.